This entry features one T cell receptor (beta chain) sequence. This entry comes from a study of T-cell reconstitution after alpha-beta-depleted transplantation in children. The CDR3 covers 16 residues. Germline CDR1 is SGHRS and CDR2 is YFSETQ. The V end lost 4 bases, the J end lost 0 bases, and 14 bases lay between the germline ends. Unique molecular identifiers were incorporated when the TCRbeta library was constructed. TCRdb passed the PCR reads through MiXCR, listing each CDR3 protein once. The sample gives 500,000 to 600,000 distinct CDR3 sequences, about 17% of which show up once; around 3.3% is in the top ten.

This specimen consisted of PBMCs from the stem cell graft donor, obtained from the stem cell graft. V and J are TRBV5-1 and TRBJ2-1, with a weak D call TRBD2 (5 bases). The TCR sequence derives from a human donor who donated a stem cell graft to a child with acute lymphoblastic leukemia. DNA of the CDR3: TGCGCCAGCAGCCTGCAGCGGTACCCCTCCTACAATGAGCAGTTCTTC. The encoded protein is CASSLQRYPSYNEQFF.